Sequencing of this T cell receptor beta chain was carried out in a study of cytomegalovirus exposure and HLA in healthy donors. Turning to the study itself: Ancestry clustering placed more than 65% of 300 to 400 genotyped donors in the Caucasian-associated cluster. Notes on the study in general: HLA alleles showed associations with about 17,000 TCR beta sequences in a later analysis, at a 0.05 false discovery rate.

Use of 60 Vbeta and 13 Jbeta primers characterized the PCR. Authors' methods: Counted up in a later analysis, unique TCR beta chains came to some 80 million, with 9.5 million to 13 million shared. Using immunoSEQ multiplex PCR, the repertoire was profiled, and TCRdb retains in-frame clones only, with some absent. V and J calls and clone size are copied from that table; D and trimming were computed from the DNA. In the table there are 200,000 or so clones, 55% to 75% of which are singletons. A note on this clone: Its antigen remains unknown.

CDR1 and CDR2 from the germline V gene are SGHNT and YYREEE (reference sequence). This CDR3 spans 14 amino acids. V lost 1 base and J lost 5; bases outside the gene matches: 0. The sequence derives from a man aged 35 to 55 in good health and CMV-seropositive. Sequenced sample: PBMCs. The chain links TRBV5-4 to TRBJ2-5, with 12 bases fitting TRBD2. The CDR3 bases are TGTGCCAGCAGCTTGACTAGCGGGGGGGAGACCCAGTACTTC. This encodes CASSLTSGGETQYF.